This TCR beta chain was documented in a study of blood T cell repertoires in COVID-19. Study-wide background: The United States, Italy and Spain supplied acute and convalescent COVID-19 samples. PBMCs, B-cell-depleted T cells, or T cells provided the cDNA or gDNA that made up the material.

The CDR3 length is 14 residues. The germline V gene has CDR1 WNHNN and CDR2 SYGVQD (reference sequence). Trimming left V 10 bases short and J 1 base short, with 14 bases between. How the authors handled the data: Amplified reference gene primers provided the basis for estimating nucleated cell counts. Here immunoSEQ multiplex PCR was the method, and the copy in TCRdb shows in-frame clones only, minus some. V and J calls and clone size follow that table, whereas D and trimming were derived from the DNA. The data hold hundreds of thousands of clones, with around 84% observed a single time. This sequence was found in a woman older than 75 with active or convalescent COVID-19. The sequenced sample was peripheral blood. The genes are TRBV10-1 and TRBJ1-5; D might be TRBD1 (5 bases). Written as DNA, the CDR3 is TGCGCCATTTCAGGGTGGCGGAGCAATCAGCCCCAGCATTTT. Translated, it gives CAISGWRSNQPQHF.